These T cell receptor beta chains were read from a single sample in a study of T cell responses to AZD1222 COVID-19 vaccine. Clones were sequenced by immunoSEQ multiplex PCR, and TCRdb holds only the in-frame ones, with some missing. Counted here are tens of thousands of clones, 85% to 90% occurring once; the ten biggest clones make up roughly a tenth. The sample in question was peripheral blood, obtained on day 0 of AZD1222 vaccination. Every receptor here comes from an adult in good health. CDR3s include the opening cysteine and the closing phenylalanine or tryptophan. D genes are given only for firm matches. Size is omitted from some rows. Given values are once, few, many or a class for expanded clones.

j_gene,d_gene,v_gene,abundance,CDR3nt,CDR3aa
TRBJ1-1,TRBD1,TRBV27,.,TGTGCCAGCAGTTTCTACCAGGGGGGGAACACTGAAGCTTTCTTT,CASSFYQGGNTEAFF
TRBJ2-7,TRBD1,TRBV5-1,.,TGCGCCAGCAGCTCGCCCCGGACAGGGGGCTACGAGCAGTACTTC,CASSSPRTGGYEQYF
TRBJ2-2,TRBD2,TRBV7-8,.,TGTGCCAGCAGCCCCCGGGTAGCGGGGGGCCAAAGCACCGGGGAGCTGTTTTTT,CASSPRVAGGQSTGELFF
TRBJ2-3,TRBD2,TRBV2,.,TGTGCCGGGCTCGCGAACGGACTAGCACCAGATACGCAGTATTTT,CAGLANGLAPDTQYF
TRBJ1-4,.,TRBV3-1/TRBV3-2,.,TGTGCCAGCAGCCTCTGGGAGGAGGAAAAACTGTTTTTT,CASSLWEEEKLFF
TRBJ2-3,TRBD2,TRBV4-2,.,TGTGCCAGCAGCCAAGCGGGGAGGGCCCCAGATACGCAGTATTTT,CASSQAGRAPDTQYF
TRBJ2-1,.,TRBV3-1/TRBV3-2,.,TGTGCCAGCAGGGGGGGCGGGAATGAGCAGTTCTTC,CASRGGGNEQFF
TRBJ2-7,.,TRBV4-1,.,TGCGCCAGCAGCCAAATTTCGCAGGGTCCCTACGAGCAGTACTTC,CASSQISQGPYEQYF
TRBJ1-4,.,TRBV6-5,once,TGTGCCAGCAGTTACGGCGGACAGAGCCATGAAAAACTGTTTTTT,CASSYGGQSHEKLFF
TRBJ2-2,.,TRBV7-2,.,TGTGCCAGCAGCTTACAGTCGGGGTTCTCCACCGGGGAGCTGTTTTTT,CASSLQSGFSTGELFF
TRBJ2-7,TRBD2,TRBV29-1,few,TGCAGCGTGGAGGGACTAGCGGGAGGCGAGCAGTACTTC,CSVEGLAGGEQYF
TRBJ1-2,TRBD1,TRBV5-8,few,TGTGCCAGCAGCAAAGCTGGACAGGGGGCGTTTGGCTACACCTTC,CASSKAGQGAFGYTF
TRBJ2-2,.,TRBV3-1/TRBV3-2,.,TGTGCCAGCAGCCAAGAAAGCCGGAACACCGGGGAGCTGTTTTTT,CASSQESRNTGELFF
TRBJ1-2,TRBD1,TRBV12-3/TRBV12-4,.,TGTGCCAGCAGCCCTACAGGGGGAGGCTACACCTTC,CASSPTGGGYTF
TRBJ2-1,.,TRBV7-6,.,TGTGCCAGCAGCTTGGGGGTGTCAGGGAGTGACAATGAGCAGTTCTTC,CASSLGVSGSDNEQFF
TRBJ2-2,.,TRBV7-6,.,TGTGCCAGCAGCACACAGGGGGGGACTGGCGGGGAGCTGTTTTTT,CASSTQGGTGGELFF
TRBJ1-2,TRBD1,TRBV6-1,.,TGTGCCAGCAGTGAATCCCGAGGGGGCCCCAATGGCTACACCTTC,CASSESRGGPNGYTF
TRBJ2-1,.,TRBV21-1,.,TGTGCCAGCCTATTCCCGGGACAACTACAAGACTACAATGAGCAGTTCTTC,CASLFPGQLQDYNEQFF
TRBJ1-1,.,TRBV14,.,TGTGCCAGCAGCCAAGAGGGGGCTGAAGCTTTCTTT,CASSQEGAEAFF
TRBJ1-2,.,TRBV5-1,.,TGCGCCAGCAGCTTGGATCAGGGTGGGGTTGGCTACACCTTC,CASSLDQGGVGYTF
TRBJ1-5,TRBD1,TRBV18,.,TGTGCCAGCTCACCGGGACAGGGTGGCAATCAGCCCCAGCATTTT,CASSPGQGGNQPQHF
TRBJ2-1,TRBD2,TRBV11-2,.,TGTGCCAGCAGCGTGGGACTAGCGGGAGGTTACAATGAGCAGTTCTTC,CASSVGLAGGYNEQFF
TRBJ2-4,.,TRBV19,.,TGTGCCAGTAGTATAGCGGGAGTAGCCAAAAACATTCAGTACTTC,CASSIAGVAKNIQYF
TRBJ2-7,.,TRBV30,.,TGTGCCTACAAGCGGCTCTCCTACGAGCAGTACTTC,CAYKRLSYEQYF
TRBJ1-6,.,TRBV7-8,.,TGTGCCAGCAGCTCAACGGAGGGGAGGTCACCCCTCCACTTT,CASSSTEGRSPLHF
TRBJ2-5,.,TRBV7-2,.,TGTGCCAGCAGCCTAGGTAAACAAGAGACCCAGTACTTC,CASSLGKQETQYF
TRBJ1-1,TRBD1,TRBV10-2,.,TGCGCCAGCAGGGACCCGGGACAGGGGGGCATGAACACTGAAGCTTTCTTT,CASRDPGQGGMNTEAFF
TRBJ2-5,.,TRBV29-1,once,TGCAGCGTTGGTTCCAGAGGGTTAGAGACCCAGTACTTC,CSVGSRGLETQYF
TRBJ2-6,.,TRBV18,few,TGTGCCAGCTCAGTAGGCCCGTCGGCCAACGTCCTGACTTTC,CASSVGPSANVLTF
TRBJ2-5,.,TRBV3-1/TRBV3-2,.,TGTGCCAGCAGCCATGGGACTGCCAAAGAGACCCAGTACTTC,CASSHGTAKETQYF
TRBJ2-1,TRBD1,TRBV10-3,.,TGTGCCATCAGGCCTTCCCCGGGACAGGGGGATAATGAGCAGTTCTTC,CAIRPSPGQGDNEQFF
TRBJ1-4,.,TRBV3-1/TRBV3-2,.,TGTGCCAGCTCCCCCGGGCCTTCGGGGGAAGAAAAACTGTTTTTT,CASSPGPSGEEKLFF
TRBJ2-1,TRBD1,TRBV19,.,TGTGCCAGTAGTATCCCAGGGGGCCCTACCTACAATGAGCAGTTCTTC,CASSIPGGPTYNEQFF
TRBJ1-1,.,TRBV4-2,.,TGTGCCAGCAGCCAAGAGAACAGGGAGGAAGCTTTCTTT,CASSQENREEAFF
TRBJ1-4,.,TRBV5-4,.,TGTGCCAGCAGCTTGGCCGGGAGTGAAAAACTGTTTTTT,CASSLAGSEKLFF
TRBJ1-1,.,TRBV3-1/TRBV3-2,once,TGTGCCAGCAGCCAAGAATTAACTAACACTGAAGCTTTCTTT,CASSQELTNTEAFF
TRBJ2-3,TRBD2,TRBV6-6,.,TGTGCCAGCAGTTCGGGACTAGCGGGGGCCACAGATACGCAGTATTTT,CASSSGLAGATDTQYF
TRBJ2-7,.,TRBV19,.,TGTGCCAGTAGTATGGGCGCCGAGCAGTACTTC,CASSMGAEQYF
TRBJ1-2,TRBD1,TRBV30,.,TGTGCCTGGAGTGTCTTGACAGGGGATGGCTACACCTTC,CAWSVLTGDGYTF
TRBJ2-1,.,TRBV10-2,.,TGCGCCAGCAGTGAAATACACCCCCAATCTGTCTACAATGAGCAGTTCTTC,CASSEIHPQSVYNEQFF
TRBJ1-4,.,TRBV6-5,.,TGTGCCAGCACAGGGTTAACTAATGAAAAACTGTTTTTT,CASTGLTNEKLFF
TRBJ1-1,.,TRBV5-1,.,TGCGCCAGCAGCCCAACCGAAGTACTGAACACTGAAGCTTTCTTT,CASSPTEVLNTEAFF
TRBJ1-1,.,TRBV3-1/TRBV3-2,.,TGTGCCAGCAGCCAATTAGACAAGAACACTGAAGCTTTCTTT,CASSQLDKNTEAFF
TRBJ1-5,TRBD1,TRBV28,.,TGTGCCAGCAGTTTATGGACAGGGGGCAATCAGCCCCAGCATTTT,CASSLWTGGNQPQHF
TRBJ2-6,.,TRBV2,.,TGTGCCAGCATTCGCAGGTTTCTCCTCTCTGGGGCCAACGTCCTGACTTTC,CASIRRFLLSGANVLTF
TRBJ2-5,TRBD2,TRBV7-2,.,TGTGCCAGCAGCACCGGACTAGCGGGGCCCCAAAAGACCCAGTACTTC,CASSTGLAGPQKTQYF
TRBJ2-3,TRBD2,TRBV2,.,TGTGCCAGCAGTGTGAAGCGGGGCTCGATGAATACGCAGTATTTT,CASSVKRGSMNTQYF
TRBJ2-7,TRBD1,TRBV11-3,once,TGTGCCAGCAGCCCCGAGGGACAGGGTTCCGAGCAGTACTTC,CASSPEGQGSEQYF